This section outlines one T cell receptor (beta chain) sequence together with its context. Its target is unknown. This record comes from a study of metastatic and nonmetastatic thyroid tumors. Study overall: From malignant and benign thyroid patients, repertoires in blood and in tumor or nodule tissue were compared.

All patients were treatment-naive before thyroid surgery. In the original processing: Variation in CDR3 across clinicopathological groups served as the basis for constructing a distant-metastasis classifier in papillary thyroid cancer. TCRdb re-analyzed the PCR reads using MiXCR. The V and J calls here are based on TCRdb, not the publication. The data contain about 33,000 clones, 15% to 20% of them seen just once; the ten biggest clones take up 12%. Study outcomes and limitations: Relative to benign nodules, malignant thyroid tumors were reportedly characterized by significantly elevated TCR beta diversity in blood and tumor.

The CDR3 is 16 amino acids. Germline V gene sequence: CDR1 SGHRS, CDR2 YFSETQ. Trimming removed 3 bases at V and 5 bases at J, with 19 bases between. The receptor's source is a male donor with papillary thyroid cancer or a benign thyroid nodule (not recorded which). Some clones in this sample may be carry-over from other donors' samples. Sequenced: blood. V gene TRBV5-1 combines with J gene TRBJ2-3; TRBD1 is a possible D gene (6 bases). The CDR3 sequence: CASSSGAGWGKDTQYF. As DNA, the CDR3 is TGCGCCAGCAGCTCAGGGGCTGGATGGGGTAAAGATACGCAGTATTTT. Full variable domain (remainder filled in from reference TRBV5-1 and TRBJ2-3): KAGVTQTPRYLIKTRGQQVTLSCSPISGHRSVSWYQQTPGQGLQFLFEYFSETQRNKGNFPGRFSGRQFSNSRSEMNVSTLELGDSALYLCASSSGAGWGKDTQYFGPGTRLTVL.